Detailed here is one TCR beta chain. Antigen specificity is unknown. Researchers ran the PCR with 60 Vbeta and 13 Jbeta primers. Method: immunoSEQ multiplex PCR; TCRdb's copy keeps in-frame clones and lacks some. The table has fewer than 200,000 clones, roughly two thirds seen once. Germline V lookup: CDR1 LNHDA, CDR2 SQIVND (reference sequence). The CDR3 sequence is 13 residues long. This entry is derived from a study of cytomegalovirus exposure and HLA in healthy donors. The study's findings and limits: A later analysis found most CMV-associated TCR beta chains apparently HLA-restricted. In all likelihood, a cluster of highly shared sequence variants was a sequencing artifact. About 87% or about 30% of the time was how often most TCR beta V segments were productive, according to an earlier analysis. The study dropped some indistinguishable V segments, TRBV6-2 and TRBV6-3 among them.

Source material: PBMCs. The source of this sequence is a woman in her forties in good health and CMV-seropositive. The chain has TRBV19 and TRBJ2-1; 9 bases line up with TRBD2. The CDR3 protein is CDRSGGVHSEQFF. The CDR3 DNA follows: TGTGACCGTAGCGGGGGAGTCCACAGTGAGCAGTTCTTC. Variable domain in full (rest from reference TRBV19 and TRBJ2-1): DGGITQSPKYLFRKEGQNVTLSCEQNLNHDAMYWYRQDPGQGLRLIYYSQIVNDFQKGDIAEGYSVSREKKESFPLTVTSAQKNPTAFYLCDRSGGVHSEQFFGPGTRLTVL.